Sequencing of this T cell receptor (beta chain) was carried out in a study of T cells after yellow fever vaccination. This clonotype was picked up many times. The CDR3 has 12 amino acids. Per germline, CDR1 DFQATT and CDR2 SNEGSKA (reference sequence). The ends lost 5 bases at V and 8 bases at J; junction bases unmatched: 4. TCRdb reprocessed the 5' RACE reads via MiXCR and lists one record per CDR3 protein. In the table there are 200,000 to 300,000 distinct CDR3 sequences, approximately 3.5% of which are singletons. The chain employs TRBV20-1 and TRBJ1-5; 9 positions agree with TRBD1. The source of this sequence is a man in his late teens or twenties who received the YFV17D yellow fever vaccine. Sequences were derived from PBMCs, sampled 15 days after the yellow fever booster vaccination. The CDR3 nucleotides are TGCAGTGCTGGGACAGGGTTTGAGCCCCAGCATTTT. Its protein product is CSAGTGFEPQHF.